This TCR beta chain was profiled in a study of OX40 agonist ivuxolimab in advanced cancers. On the study more broadly: Patients received intravenous ivuxolimab every 2 weeks at 0.01 to 10 mg/kg. The study's findings and limits: On average, CD8+ T cells showed a greater number of expanded clones than CD4+.

A few counts support this clone. Its antigen is unknown. Per germline, CDR1 SEHNR and CDR2 FQNEAQ (reference sequence). The CDR3 contains 14 residues. V trimming: 5 bases; J trimming: 4 bases; junction bases outside the gene matches: 6. The assay was immunoSEQ multiplex PCR, and TCRdb's table has in-frame clones only and misses some. This table has about 83,000 clones, around four fifths appearing once. Autoimmune disease history or systemic immunosuppression barred patients. The chain recombines TRBV7-9 with TRBJ2-5; 8 bases are a match to TRBD2. This material consisted of CD4+ or CD8+ T cells sorted from blood, taken in a trial of the OX40 agonist ivuxolimab. This sequence originates from an adult with an advanced solid tumor such as melanoma, head and neck, liver or kidney cancer. For the CDR3, the DNA is TGTGCCAGCAGCGAGGGACTAGTCGGAGAGACCCAGTACTTC. Amino acids: CASSEGLVGETQYF.